This entry describes one T cell receptor (beta chain). In the original analysis: Reference gene primer amplification in the assay estimated nucleated cell counts. Here immunoSEQ multiplex PCR was the method, and the copy in TCRdb shows in-frame clones only, minus some. V, J and clone size reflect that table, while D and trimming were determined from the DNA. Among approximately 440,000 clones listed, roughly 88% were seen once. The entry originates in a study of blood T cell repertoires in COVID-19. Study details: Samples taken during acute and convalescent COVID-19 were collected in the United States, Italy and Spain. The cDNA or gDNA used as material had been derived from T cells, B-cell-depleted T cells, or PBMCs.

This CDR3 has 13 residues. The germline gives CDR1 LNHDA, CDR2 SQIVND (reference sequence). Trimming shortened V by 7 bases and J by 9 bases, and 16 bases separated the two germline ends. The sample consisted of PBMCs or T cells enriched from blood (not recorded which). This chain links TRBV19 with TRBJ1-5; D ambiguous. This clonotype was obtained from a man aged 18 to 35 who had recovered from COVID-19. CDR3 residues: CASTKEGLAPQHF. DNA of the CDR3: TGTGCCAGTACCAAGGAGGGTTTGGCGCCCCAGCATTTT.